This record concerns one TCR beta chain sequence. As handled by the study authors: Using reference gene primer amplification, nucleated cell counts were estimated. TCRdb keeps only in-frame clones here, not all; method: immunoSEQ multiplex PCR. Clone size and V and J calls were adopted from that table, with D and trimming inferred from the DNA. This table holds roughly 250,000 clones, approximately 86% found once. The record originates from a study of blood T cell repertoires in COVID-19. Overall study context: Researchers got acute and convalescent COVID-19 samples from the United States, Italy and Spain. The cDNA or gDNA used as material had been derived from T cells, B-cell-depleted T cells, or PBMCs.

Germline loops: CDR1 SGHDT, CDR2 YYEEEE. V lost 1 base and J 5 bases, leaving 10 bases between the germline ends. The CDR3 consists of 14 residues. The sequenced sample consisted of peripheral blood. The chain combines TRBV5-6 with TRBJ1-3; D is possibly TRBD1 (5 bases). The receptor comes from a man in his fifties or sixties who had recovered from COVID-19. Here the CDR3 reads CASSLLRERNTIYF. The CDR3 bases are TGTGCCAGCAGCTTGCTCAGGGAAAGAAACACCATATATTTT.